This passage covers 8 T cell receptor beta chains from one sample sequenced in a study of T-cell reconstitution after alpha-beta-depleted transplantation in children. Unique molecular identifiers were used in preparing the TCRbeta library. TCRdb re-called the PCR reads through MiXCR, storing one row per CDR3 protein. The sample yields some 300,000 distinct CDR3 sequences, 10% to 13% seen once. The starting material was PBMCs from the stem cell graft donor, obtained from the stem cell graft. These receptors originate from a human donor who donated a stem cell graft to a child with acute lymphoblastic leukemia.

The rearrangement links TRBV28 to TRBJ1-3; D is unresolved. V shed 8 bases and J shed 0 bases, with 2 bases lying between them. The V gene's germline CDR1 is MDHEN and CDR2 SYDVKM. CDR3 size: 11 residues. CDR3: CASFSGNTIYF. In nucleotides, the CDR3 is TGTGCCAGCTTCTCTGGAAACACCATATATTTT.

This clonotype was observed many times. The V and J genes are TRBV7-9 and TRBJ1-3; 7 bases map to TRBD1. This CDR3 contains 16 residues. V gave up 0 bases and J gave up 0 bases; unmatched junction bases: 2. CDR1 is SEHNR and CDR2 is FQNEAQ in the germline V gene (reference sequence). CDR3 sequence: CASSLAGQYSGNTIYF. CDR3 coding DNA: TGTGCCAGCAGCTTAGCGGGACAGTACTCTGGAAACACCATATATTTT.

This clonotype was observed at least ten times. The chain joins TRBV5-1 to TRBJ2-1; no firm D call. The CDR3 has 12 amino acids. In germline, CDR1 is SGHRS, CDR2 YFSETQ. V lost 2 bases to trimming and J lost 8 bases, with 8 bases between them. CDR3 sequence: CASSFSDHEQFF. DNA for the CDR3: TGCGCCAGCAGCTTTTCCGACCATGAGCAGTTCTTC.

This clonotype was counted between two and nine times. The chain employs TRBV7-9 and TRBJ2-2; 9 bases are shared with TRBD1. V shed 5 bases and J 7 bases; nucleotides not matched to a gene: 8. This CDR3 spans 15 amino acids. Looked up from germline, CDR1 is SEHNR and CDR2 is FQNEAQ (reference sequence). The CDR3 loop is CASSPQGAFSGELFF. The DNA of the CDR3 is TGTGCCAGCAGCCCACAGGGGGCTTTCAGCGGGGAGCTGTTTTTT.

This clonotype appeared many times. The V call is TRBV11-2, the J call TRBJ2-3; the D gene is possibly TRBD2 (5 bases). This CDR3 has 17 residues. The germline gives CDR1 SGHAT, CDR2 FQNNGV. V was cut by 3 bases and J by 3 bases, with 19 bases left in between. CDR3 in amino acids: CASSLVEGAVGTDTQYF. The CDR3 coding sequence is TGTGCCAGCAGCTTGGTCGAGGGCGCGGTGGGAACAGATACGCAGTATTTT.

The chain uses TRBV12-3 or TRBV12-4 and TRBJ1-1; a weak D match, TRBD1 (6 bases). V was shortened by 5 bases and J by 11 bases, with 15 bases between the two germline ends. The CDR3 loop spans 12 amino acids. As DNA, the CDR3 is TGTGCCAGCAGTCCGGCGGGGGCGACGGCTTTCTTT. Residues: CASSPAGATAFF.

This clonotype was detected many times. J is TRBJ2-1 and V is TRBV4-1; D unresolved. Trimming shortened V by 2 bases and J by 8 bases, and 22 bases separated the two germline ends. The germline V gene encodes CDR1 MGHRA and CDR2 YSYEKL. The CDR3 covers 17 residues. The CDR3 protein is CASSQKTFLFTGDEQFF. The CDR3 DNA follows: TGCGCCAGCAGCCAAAAGACCTTCCTCTTTACTGGGGATGAGCAGTTCTTC.

The CDR3 sequence: CASSSPGLAVTDTQYF. CDR3 in DNA: TGTGCCAGCAGTTCCCCCGGACTAGCAGTCACAGATACGCAGTATTTT. The chain uses TRBV6-5 and TRBJ2-3, with 8 bases matching TRBD2. V was pared by 4 bases and J by 2 bases, with 8 bases of the junction left unmatched. There are 16 residues in the CDR3. The V gene's germline CDR1 is MNHEY and CDR2 SVGAGI.